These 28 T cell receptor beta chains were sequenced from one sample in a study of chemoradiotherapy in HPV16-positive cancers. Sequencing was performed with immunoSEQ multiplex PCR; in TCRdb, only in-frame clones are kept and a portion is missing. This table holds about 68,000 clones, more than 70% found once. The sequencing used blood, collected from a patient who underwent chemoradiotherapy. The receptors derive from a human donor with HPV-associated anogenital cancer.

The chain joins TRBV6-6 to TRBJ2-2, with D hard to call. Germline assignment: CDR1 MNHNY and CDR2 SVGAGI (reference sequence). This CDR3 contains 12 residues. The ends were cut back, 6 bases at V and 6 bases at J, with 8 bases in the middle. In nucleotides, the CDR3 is TGTGCCAGCAGCATCGCCGCCGGGGAGCTGTTTTTT. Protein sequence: CASSIAAGELFF.

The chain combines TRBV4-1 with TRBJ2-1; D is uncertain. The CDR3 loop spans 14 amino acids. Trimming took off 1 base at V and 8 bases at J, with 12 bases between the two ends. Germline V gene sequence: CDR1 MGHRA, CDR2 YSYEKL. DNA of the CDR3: TGCGCCAGCAGCCAAGTGCCCATGGCGGATGAGCAGTTCTTC. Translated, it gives CASSQVPMADEQFF.

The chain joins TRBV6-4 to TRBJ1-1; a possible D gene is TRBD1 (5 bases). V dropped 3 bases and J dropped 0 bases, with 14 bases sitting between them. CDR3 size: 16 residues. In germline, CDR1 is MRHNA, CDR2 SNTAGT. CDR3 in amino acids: CASSEQAGDVNTEAFF. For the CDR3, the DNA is TGTGCCAGCAGTGAACAGGCGGGGGACGTGAACACTGAAGCTTTCTTT.

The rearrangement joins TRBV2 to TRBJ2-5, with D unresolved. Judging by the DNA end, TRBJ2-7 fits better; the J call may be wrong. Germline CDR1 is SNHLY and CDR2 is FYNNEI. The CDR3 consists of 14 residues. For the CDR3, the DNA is TGTGCCAGCAGTGCTAGGGTTTTAACCTACGAGCAGTACTTC. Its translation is CASSARVLTYEQYF.

The CDR3 loop is CASSSQISYEQYF. CDR3 DNA sequence: TGTGCCAGCAGTTCCCAAATTTCCTACGAGCAGTACTTC. V and J are TRBV27 and TRBJ2-7; D unclear. Trimming pared 4 bases from V and 1 base from J, leaving 8 bases between. Germline-derived CDR1 and CDR2 are MNHEY and SMNVEV (reference sequence). The CDR3 loop spans 13 amino acids.

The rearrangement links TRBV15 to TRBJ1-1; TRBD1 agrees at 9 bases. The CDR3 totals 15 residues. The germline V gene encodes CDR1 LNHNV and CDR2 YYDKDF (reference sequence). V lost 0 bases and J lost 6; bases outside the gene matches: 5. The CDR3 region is CATSRDTGGASEAFF. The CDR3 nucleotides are TGTGCCACCAGCAGAGATACAGGGGGCGCGTCTGAAGCTTTCTTT.

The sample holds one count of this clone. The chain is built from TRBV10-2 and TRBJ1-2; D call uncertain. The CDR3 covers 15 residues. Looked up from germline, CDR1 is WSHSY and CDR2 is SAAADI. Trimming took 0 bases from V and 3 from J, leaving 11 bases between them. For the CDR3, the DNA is TGCGCCAGCAGTGAGTCGGTTGGTAGAGACTATGGCTACACCTTC. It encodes CASSESVGRDYGYTF.

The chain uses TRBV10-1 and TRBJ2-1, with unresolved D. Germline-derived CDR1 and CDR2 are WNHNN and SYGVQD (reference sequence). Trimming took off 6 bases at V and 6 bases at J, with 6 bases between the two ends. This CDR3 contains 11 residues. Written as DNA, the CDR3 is TGCGCCAGCAGACTGGGCAATGAGCAGTTCTTC. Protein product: CASRLGNEQFF.

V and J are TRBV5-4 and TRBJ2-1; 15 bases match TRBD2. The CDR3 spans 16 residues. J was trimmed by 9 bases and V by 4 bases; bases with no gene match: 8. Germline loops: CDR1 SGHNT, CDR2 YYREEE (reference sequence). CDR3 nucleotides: TGTGCCAGCAGCACTTGGACTAGCGGGAGGGATTCTGAGCAGTTCTTC. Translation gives CASSTWTSGRDSEQFF.

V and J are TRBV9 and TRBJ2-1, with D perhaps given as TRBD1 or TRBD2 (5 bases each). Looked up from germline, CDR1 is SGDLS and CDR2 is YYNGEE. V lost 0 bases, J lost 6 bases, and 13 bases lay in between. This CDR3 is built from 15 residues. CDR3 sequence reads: CASSVGGSTFNEQFF. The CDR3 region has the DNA TGTGCCAGCAGCGTAGGGGGGAGCACCTTCAATGAGCAGTTCTTC.

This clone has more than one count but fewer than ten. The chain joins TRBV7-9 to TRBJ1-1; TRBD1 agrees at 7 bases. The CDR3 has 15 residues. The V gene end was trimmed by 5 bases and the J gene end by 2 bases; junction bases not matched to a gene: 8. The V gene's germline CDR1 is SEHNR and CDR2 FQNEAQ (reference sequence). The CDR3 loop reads CASSPSGQVNTEAFF. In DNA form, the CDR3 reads TGTGCCAGCAGCCCCTCCGGACAGGTTAACACTGAAGCTTTCTTT. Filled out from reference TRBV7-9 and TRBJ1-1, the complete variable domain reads DTGVSQNPRHKITKRGQNVTFRCDPISEHNRLYWYRQTLGQGPEFLTYFQNEAQLEKSRLLSDRFSAERPKGSFSTLEIQRTEQGDSAMYLCASSPSGQVNTEAFFGQGTRLTVV.

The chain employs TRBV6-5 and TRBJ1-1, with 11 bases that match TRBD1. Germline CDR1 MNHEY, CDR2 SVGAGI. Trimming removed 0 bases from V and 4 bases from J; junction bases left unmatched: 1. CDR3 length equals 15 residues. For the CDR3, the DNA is TGTGCCAGCAGTTACTCTGGGACAGGGGGCACTGAAGCTTTCTTT. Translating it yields CASSYSGTGGTEAFF.

CDR3 DNA sequence: TGCGCCAGCAGCCAAGATCCGGGAGGCTACACCTTC. This codes for CASSQDPGGYTF. The rearrangement joins TRBV4-1 to TRBJ1-2; D call uncertain. CDR3 size: 12 residues. Between the trimmed V and J ends, which lost 0 bases and 8 bases, there was a span of 7 bases. Germline CDR1 is MGHRA and CDR2 is YSYEKL.

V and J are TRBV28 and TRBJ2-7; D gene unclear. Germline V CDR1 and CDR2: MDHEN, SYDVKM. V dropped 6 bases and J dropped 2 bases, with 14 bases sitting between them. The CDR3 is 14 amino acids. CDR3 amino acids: CASSPGLLAYEQYF. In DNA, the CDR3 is TGTGCCAGCAGCCCCGGCCTTTTGGCCTACGAGCAGTACTTC.

CDR3 in amino acids: CASSHRGYTF. In nucleotides, the CDR3 is TGTGCCAGCAGCCACCGGGGCTACACCTTC. The rearrangement links TRBV5-5 to TRBJ1-2; D unresolved. This CDR3 is built from 10 residues. The germline V gene has CDR1 SGHKS and CDR2 YYEKEE (reference sequence). Trimming pared 4 bases from V and 8 bases from J, leaving 6 bases between.

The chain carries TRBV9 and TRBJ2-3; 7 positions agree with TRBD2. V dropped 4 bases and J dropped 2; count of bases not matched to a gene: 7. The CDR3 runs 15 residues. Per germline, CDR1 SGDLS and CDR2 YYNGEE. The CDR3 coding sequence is TGTGCCAGCAGCCCAGGGCGGGGGTACACAGATACGCAGTATTTT. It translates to CASSPGRGYTDTQYF.

The DNA of the CDR3 is TGTGCCAGCCGGAAGACAGATAGCCTGAACACTGAAGCTTTCTTT. This codes for CASRKTDSLNTEAFF. The chain combines TRBV6-1 with TRBJ1-1; D might be TRBD1 (5 bases). The CDR3 contains 15 residues. In germline, CDR1 is MNHNS, CDR2 SASEGT. The germline V and J ends were trimmed by 8 bases and 0 bases, with 16 bases remaining between them.

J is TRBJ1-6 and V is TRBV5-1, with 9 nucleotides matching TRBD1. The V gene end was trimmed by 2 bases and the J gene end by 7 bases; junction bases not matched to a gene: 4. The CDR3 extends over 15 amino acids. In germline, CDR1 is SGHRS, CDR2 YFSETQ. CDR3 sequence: CASSLGQGLNSPLHF. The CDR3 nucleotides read TGCGCCAGCAGCTTAGGACAGGGGCTAAATTCACCCCTCCACTTT.

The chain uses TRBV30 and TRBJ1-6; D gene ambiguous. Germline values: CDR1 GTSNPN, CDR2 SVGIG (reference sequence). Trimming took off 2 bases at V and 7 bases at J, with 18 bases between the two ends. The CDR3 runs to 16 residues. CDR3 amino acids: CAWSLLPAYGNSPLHF. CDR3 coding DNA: TGTGCCTGGAGTCTTCTACCGGCCTACGGGAATTCACCCCTCCACTTT.

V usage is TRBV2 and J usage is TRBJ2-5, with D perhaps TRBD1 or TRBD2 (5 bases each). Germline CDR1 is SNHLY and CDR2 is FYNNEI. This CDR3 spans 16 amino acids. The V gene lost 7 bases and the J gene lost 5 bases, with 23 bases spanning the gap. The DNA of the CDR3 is TGTGCCAGCACTACTGGGACCGGACGCGCCACGGAGACCCAGTACTTC. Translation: CASTTGTGRATETQYF.

The CDR3 reads CASSLGPGGRTTSYEQYF. CDR3 nucleotides: TGCGCCAGCAGCTTGGGCCCGGGGGGCCGAACGACCAGCTACGAGCAGTACTTC. The chain recombines TRBV5-1 with TRBJ2-7, with D possibly being TRBD2 (7 bases). V was cut by 0 bases and J by 3 bases, with 22 bases left in between. This CDR3 has 18 amino acids. CDR1 is SGHRS and CDR2 is YFSETQ in the germline V gene.

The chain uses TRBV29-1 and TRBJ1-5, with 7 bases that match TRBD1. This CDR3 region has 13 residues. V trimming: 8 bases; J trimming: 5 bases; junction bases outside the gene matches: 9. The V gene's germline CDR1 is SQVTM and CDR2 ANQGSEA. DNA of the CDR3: TGCAGCATCACGACAGGGATGGATCAGCCCCAGCATTTT. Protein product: CSITTGMDQPQHF.

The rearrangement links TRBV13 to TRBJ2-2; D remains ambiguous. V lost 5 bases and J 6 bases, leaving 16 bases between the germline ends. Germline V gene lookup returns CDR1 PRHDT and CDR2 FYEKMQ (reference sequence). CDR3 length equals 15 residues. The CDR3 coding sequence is TGTGCCAGCAGCCACCCGGGCCCTAGGGCCGGGGAGCTGTTTTTT. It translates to CASSHPGPRAGELFF.

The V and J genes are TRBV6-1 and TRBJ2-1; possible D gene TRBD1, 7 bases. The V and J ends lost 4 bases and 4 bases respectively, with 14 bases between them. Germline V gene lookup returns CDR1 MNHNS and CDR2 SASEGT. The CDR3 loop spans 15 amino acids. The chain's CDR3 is CASSAGDRDYNEQFF. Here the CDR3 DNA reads TGTGCCAGCAGTGCGGGGGACAGAGATTACAATGAGCAGTTCTTC.

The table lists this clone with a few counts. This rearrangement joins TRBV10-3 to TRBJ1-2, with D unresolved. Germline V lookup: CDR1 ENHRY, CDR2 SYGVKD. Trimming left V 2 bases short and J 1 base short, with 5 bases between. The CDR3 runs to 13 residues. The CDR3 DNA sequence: TGTGCCATCAGTGAGATCCGTAACTATGGCTACACCTTC. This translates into CAISEIRNYGYTF.

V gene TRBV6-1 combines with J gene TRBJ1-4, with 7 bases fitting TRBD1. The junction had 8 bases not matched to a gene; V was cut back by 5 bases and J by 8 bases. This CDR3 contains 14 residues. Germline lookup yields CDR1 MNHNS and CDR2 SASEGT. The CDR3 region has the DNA TGTGCCAGCAGTACCCAGACAGGGTCCGAAAAACTGTTTTTT. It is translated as CASSTQTGSEKLFF.

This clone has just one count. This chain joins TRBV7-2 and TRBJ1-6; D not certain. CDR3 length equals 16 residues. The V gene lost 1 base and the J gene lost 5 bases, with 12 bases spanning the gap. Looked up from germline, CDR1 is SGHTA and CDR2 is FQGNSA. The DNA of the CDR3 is TGTGCCAGCAGCTTAGGTCAGGCCGCCAATAATTCACCCCTCCACTTT. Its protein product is CASSLGQAANNSPLHF.

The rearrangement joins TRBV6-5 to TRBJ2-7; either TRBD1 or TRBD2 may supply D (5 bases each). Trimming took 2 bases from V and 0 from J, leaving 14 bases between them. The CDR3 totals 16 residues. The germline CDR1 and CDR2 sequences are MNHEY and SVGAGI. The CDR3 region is CASSYRPPGTSYEQYF. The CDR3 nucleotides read TGTGCCAGCAGTTACCGTCCCCCGGGGACCTCCTACGAGCAGTACTTC.